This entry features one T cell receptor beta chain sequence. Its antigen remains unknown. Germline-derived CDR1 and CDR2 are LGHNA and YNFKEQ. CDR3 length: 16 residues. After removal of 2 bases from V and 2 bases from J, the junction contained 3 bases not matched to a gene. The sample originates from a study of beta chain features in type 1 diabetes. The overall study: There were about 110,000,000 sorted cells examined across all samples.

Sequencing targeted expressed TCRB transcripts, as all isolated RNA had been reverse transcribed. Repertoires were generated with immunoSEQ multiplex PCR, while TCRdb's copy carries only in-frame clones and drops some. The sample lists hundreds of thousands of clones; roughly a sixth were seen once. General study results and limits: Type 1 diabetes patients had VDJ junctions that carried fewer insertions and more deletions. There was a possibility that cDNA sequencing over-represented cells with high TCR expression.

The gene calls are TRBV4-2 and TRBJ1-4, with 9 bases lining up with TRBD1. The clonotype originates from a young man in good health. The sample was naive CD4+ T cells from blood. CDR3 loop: CASSQPGQGTNEKLFF. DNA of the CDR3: TGTGCCAGCAGCCAACCTGGACAGGGGACTAATGAAAAACTGTTTTTT.